The entry below describes one T cell receptor (beta chain). Its antigen is unknown. The second PCR ran roughly 6 to 11 cycles with a sample-barcoded 5' primer and J-beta primers. MiXCR, applied by TCRdb to the 5' RACE reads, yields one record per CDR3 protein. The table includes hundreds of thousands of distinct CDR3 sequences, roughly 49% detected once. The data are from a study of blood T cells in healthy people across ages. The CDR3 contains 13 residues. Germline V CDR1 and CDR2: DFQATT, SNEGSKA (reference sequence). V lost 6 bases, J lost 0 bases, and 5 bases stayed unmatched. Isolation per sample recovered at least 7 million PBMCs. Overall study findings and caveats: Compared with aged donors, long-lived donors showed fewer expanded clones, suggesting selection.

The V and J genes are TRBV20-1 and TRBJ2-7; 7 bases are shared with TRBD2. The sample was blood. This clonotype was sampled from an older woman in good health. CDR3 coding DNA: TGCAGTGCGCCCAGGGACTACTCCTACGAGCAGTACTTC. This sequence encodes CSAPRDYSYEQYF.